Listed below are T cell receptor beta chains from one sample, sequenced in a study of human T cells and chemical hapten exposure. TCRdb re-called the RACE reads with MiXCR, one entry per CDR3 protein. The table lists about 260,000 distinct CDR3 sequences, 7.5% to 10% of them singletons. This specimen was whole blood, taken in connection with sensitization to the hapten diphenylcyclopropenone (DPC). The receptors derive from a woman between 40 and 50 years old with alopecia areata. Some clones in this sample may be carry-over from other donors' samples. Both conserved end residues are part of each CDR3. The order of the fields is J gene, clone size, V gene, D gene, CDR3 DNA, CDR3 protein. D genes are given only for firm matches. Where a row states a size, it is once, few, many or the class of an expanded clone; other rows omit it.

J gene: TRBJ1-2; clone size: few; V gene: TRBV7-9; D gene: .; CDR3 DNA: TGTGCCAGCAGCTTGGTATCAGGAAGTATTGGCTATGGCTACACCTTC; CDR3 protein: CASSLVSGSIGYGYTF
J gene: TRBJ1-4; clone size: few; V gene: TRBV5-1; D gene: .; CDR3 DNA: TGCGCCAGCAGCTTGACAGCGAGGGGGACTAATGAAAAACTGTTTTTT; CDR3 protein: CASSLTARGTNEKLFF
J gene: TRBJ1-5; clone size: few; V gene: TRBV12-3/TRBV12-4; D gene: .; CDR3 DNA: TGTGCCAGTGGCCTTAGCAATCAGCCCCAGCATTTT; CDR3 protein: CASGLSNQPQHF
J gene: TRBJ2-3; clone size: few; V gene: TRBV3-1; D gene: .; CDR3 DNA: TGTGCCAGCAGTTCCACGACGGGACGAGGAGTAGATACGCAGTATTTT; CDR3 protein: CASSSTTGRGVDTQYF
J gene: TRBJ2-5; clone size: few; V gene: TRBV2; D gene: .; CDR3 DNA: TGTGCCAGCACCCCCCCGGACTTGGAGACCCAGTACTTC; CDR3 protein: CASTPPDLETQYF
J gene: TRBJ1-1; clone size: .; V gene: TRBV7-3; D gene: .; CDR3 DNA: TGTGCCAGCAGCTTATACTTGAACACTGAAGCTTTCTTT; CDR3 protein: CASSLYLNTEAFF
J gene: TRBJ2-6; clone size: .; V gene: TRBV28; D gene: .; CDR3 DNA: TGTGCCAGCAGTTCACCAGGGGCTGGGGCCAACGTCCTGACTTTC; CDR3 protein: CASSSPGAGANVLTF
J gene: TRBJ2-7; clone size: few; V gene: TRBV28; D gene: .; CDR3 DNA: TGTGCCAGCAGCCGTGACCCGGGACACAACTACGAGCAGTACTTC; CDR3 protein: CASSRDPGHNYEQYF
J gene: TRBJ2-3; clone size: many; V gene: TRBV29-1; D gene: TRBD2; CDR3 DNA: TGCAGCGTTGATCACCGACTAGCGGGATACACAGATACGCAGTATTTT; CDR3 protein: CSVDHRLAGYTDTQYF
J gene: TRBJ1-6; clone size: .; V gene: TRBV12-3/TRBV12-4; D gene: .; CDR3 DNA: TGTGCCAGCAGTTTACAGGGAGATTCACCCCTCCACTTT; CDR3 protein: CASSLQGDSPLHF
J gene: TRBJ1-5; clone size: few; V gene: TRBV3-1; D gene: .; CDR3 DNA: TGTGCCAGCAGCCAAGGTCCGGCAGGCAGCAATCAGCCCCAGCATTTT; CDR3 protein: CASSQGPAGSNQPQHF
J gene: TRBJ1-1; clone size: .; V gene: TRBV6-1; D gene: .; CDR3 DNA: TGTGCCAGCAGTTTACGGACAGACATGAACACTGAAGCTTTCTTT; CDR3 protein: CASSLRTDMNTEAFF
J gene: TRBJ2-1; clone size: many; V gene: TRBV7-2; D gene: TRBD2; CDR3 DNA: TGTGCCAGCAGCTTAGAATTGTTAGCGGGAGGCTATGAGCAGTTCTTC; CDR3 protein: CASSLELLAGGYEQFF
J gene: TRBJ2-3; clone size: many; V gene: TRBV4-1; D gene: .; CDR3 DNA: TGCGCCAGCAGCCATTTCCCCGGCCAAGGGACCACAGATACGCAGTATTTT; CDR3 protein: CASSHFPGQGTTDTQYF
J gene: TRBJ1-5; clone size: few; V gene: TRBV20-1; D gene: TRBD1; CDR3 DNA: TGCAGTGCTAGGGTTGCGGGACAGTTCAATCAGCCCCAGCATTTT; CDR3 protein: CSARVAGQFNQPQHF
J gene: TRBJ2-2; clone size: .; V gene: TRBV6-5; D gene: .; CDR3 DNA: TGTGCCAGCAGTAGAGAGGGCCGACTCGAAACCGGGGAGCTGTTTTTT; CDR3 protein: CASSREGRLETGELFF
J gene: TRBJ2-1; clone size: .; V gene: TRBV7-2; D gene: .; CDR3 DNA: TGTGCCAGCAGCTTAATTGGCGGAGCCTACAATGAGCAGTTCTTC; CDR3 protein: CASSLIGGAYNEQFF
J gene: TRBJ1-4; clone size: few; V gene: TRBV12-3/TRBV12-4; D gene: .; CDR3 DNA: TGTGCCAGCAGTTTTGGTGCGGGGTATGAAAAACTGTTTTTT; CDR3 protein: CASSFGAGYEKLFF
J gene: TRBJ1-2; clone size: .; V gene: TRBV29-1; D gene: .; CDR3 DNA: TGCAGCGTTCTGGACACGGACGGTGGCTATGGCTACACCTTC; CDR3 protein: CSVLDTDGGYGYTF
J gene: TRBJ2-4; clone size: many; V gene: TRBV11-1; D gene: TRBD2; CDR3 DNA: TGTGCCAGCAGCTCAAAAGCGGGAGTGGGTGAAAACATTCAGTACTTC; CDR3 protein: CASSSKAGVGENIQYF